Below, 21 T cell receptor beta chains from the same sample are listed, as sequenced in a study of blood T cell repertoires in COVID-19. Profiling relied on immunoSEQ multiplex PCR, and the TCRdb table lists in-frame clones only, not all of them. The sample has some 220,000 clones, around 89% seen once. The sequencing sample was made of PBMCs or T cells enriched from blood (not recorded which). These receptors came from a young woman in a cohort exposed to, infected with or recovered from COVID-19 (not recorded which).

J is TRBJ1-2 and V is TRBV10-1, with D tentatively TRBD1 (6 bases). This CDR3 has 13 amino acids. Germline V gives CDR1 WNHNN, CDR2 SYGVQD (reference sequence). V lost 2 bases, J lost 4 bases, and 8 bases lay in between. CDR3 DNA sequence: TGCGCCAGCAGTGAGGGGGGCGCCTATGGCTACACCTTC. This sequence encodes CASSEGGAYGYTF.

This chain uses TRBV28 with TRBJ1-5; TRBD1 matches 9 bases. CDR1 and CDR2 from the germline V gene are MDHEN and SYDVKM. This CDR3 region has 16 residues. Trimming at V came to 5 bases and at J to 4 bases, leaving 9 bases not matched to a gene. The CDR3 is CASSRYWDRENQPQHF. CDR3 nucleotides: TGTGCCAGCAGTAGGTACTGGGACAGGGAGAATCAGCCCCAGCATTTT.

The gene calls are TRBV15 and TRBJ2-2; 7 bases map to TRBD2. Germline trimming cut 3 bases from V and 7 bases from J; bases unmatched to any gene: 5. There are 14 residues in the CDR3. Germline loops: CDR1 LNHNV, CDR2 YYDKDF (reference sequence). DNA for the CDR3: TGTGCCACCAGCAGGGGACGGGGGGACGGGGAGCTGTTTTTT. Translated: CATSRGRGDGELFF.

This clone came up once. The chain carries TRBV7-2 and TRBJ2-7; D ambiguous. V lost 0 bases and J lost 1, with 4 bases in between. The CDR3 covers 13 residues. The germline CDR1 and CDR2 sequences are SGHTA and FQGNSA. This CDR3 is CASSLALSYEQYF. The CDR3 region has the DNA TGTGCCAGCAGCTTAGCGCTATCCTACGAGCAGTACTTC. Complete variable domain (other parts from reference TRBV7-2 and TRBJ2-7): GAGVSQSPSNKVTEKGKDVELRCDPISGHTALYWYRQSLGQGLEFLIYFQGNSAPDKSGLPSDRFSAERTGGSVSTLTIQRTQQEDSAVYLCASSLALSYEQYFGPGTRLTVT.

The chain's CDR3 is CASFRGAGYNEQFF. In nucleotides, the CDR3 is TGTGCCAGTTTCCGGGGGGCGGGCTACAATGAGCAGTTCTTC. V and J are TRBV6-5 and TRBJ2-1; D possibly corresponds to TRBD2 (7 bases). The length of the CDR3 is 14 residues. The V gene lost 9 bases and the J gene lost 3 bases, with 15 bases spanning the gap. Germline lookup yields CDR1 MNHEY and CDR2 SVGAGI.

As for this clone: A junction boundary mismatches the germline segment, possibly from a read error. V usage is TRBV28 and J usage is TRBJ1-1, with TRBD1 as a possible D gene (6 bases). This CDR3 region has 13 residues. Per the germline V gene, CDR1 is MDHEN and CDR2 is SYDVKM. This CDR3 is CASRLYRVTEAFF. CDR3 DNA sequence: TGTGCCAGCAGATTATACAGGGTTACTGAAGCTTTCTTT.

The chain recombines TRBV10-3 with TRBJ1-1, with TRBD1 matching 7 bases. The germline V gene encodes CDR1 ENHRY and CDR2 SYGVKD. The V and J ends lost 10 bases and 1 base, in that order; junction bases with no gene match: 18. The CDR3 covers 17 residues. CDR3 loop: CATAKGGIQGRNTEAFF. CDR3 nucleotide sequence: TGTGCCACGGCGAAAGGGGGCATACAAGGGAGGAACACTGAAGCTTTCTTT.

The chain's CDR3 is CASSIDRAEQYF. For the CDR3, the DNA is TGTGCCAGCAGCATAGACAGGGCCGAGCAGTACTTC. The rearrangement joins TRBV21-1 to TRBJ2-7; the table calls TRBD1, which could not be checked here. TRBV21-1 is tagged as a pseudogene. The CDR3 length is 12 residues.

The chain employs TRBV5-1 and TRBJ1-1; D remains ambiguous. Trimming pared 7 bases from V and 2 bases from J, leaving 12 bases between. CDR1 and CDR2 from the germline V gene are SGHRS and YFSETQ. The CDR3 is made up of 13 amino acids. CDR3 loop: CASSTDGNTEAFF. The DNA for the CDR3 is TGCGCCAGCTCCACAGACGGCAACACTGAAGCTTTCTTT.

V and J are TRBV5-4 and TRBJ2-5; 8 nucleotides align to TRBD2. V shed 0 bases and J 2 bases; nucleotides not matched to a gene: 0. This CDR3 has 14 amino acids. Germline CDR1 is SGHNT and CDR2 is YYREEE (reference sequence). CDR3 DNA sequence: TGTGCCAGCAGCTTGGAGCGGGGGCAAGAGACCCAGTACTTC. It codes for CASSLERGQETQYF.

The V call is TRBV5-1, the J call TRBJ2-1; 7 bases are shared with TRBD1. The germline gives CDR1 SGHRS, CDR2 YFSETQ. V was pared by 3 bases and J by 6 bases, with 3 bases of the junction left unmatched. This CDR3 comprises 13 residues. The CDR3 DNA reads TGCGCCAGCAGCTCCTGGACAGGCAATGAGCAGTTCTTC. This codes for CASSSWTGNEQFF.

The chain carries TRBV7-2 and TRBJ1-5; TRBD1 matches 7 bases. There are 16 residues in the CDR3. CDR1 and CDR2 (germline): SGHTA, FQGNSA. V lost 2 bases to trimming and J lost 0 bases; unmatched junction nucleotides: 4. CDR3 protein: CASSLTRGHSNQPQHF. The CDR3 DNA reads TGTGCCAGCAGCTTAACAAGGGGGCATAGCAATCAGCCCCAGCATTTT.

The V call is TRBV4-1, the J call TRBJ2-1, with 15 bases that match TRBD2. The V gene end was trimmed by 8 bases and the J gene end by 7 bases; junction bases not matched to a gene: 0. The CDR3 extends over 13 amino acids. The germline V gene encodes CDR1 MGHRA and CDR2 YSYEKL. The CDR3 spells CASGLAGGNEQFF. The CDR3 DNA sequence: TGCGCCAGCGGACTAGCGGGAGGGAATGAGCAGTTCTTC.

This clone has a single count. The chain is built from TRBV18 and TRBJ2-7, with D possibly matching TRBD2 (5 bases). Germline CDR1 KGHSH, CDR2 LQKENI. This CDR3 has 14 amino acids. V shed 0 bases and J shed 7 bases, with 13 bases lying between them. CDR3 coding DNA: TGTGCCAGCTCACCACCGGGGAATCCGGGGGAGCAGTACTTC. Its protein product is CASSPPGNPGEQYF.

J is TRBJ1-3 and V is TRBV6-5; D is undetermined. Trimming took off 2 bases at V and 0 bases at J, with 8 bases between the two ends. The CDR3 totals 15 residues. CDR1 and CDR2 (germline): MNHEY, SVGAGI. CDR3 DNA: TGTGCCAGCAGTTACGCAGGCGCCTCTGGAAACACCATATATTTT. This translates into CASSYAGASGNTIYF.

The chain combines TRBV7-3 with TRBJ1-2, with TRBD1 matching 7 bases. CDR1 is SGHTA and CDR2 is FQGTGA in the germline V gene. This CDR3 is built from 14 residues. J lost 6 bases, V lost 5 bases, and 9 bases had no gene match. The CDR3 DNA reads TGTGCCAGCAGCCCACGAGGCGACAGGGATGGCTACACCTTC. Protein sequence: CASSPRGDRDGYTF. Using reference TRBV7-3 and TRBJ1-2 for the parts outside the CDR3, the full variable domain is GAGVSQTPSNKVTEKGKYVELRCDPISGHTALYWYRQSLGQGPEFLIYFQGTGAADDSGLPNDRFFAVRPEGSVSTLKIQRTERGDSAVYLCASSPRGDRDGYTFGSGTRLTVV.

As regards this clone: Other DNA sequences in this specimen translate into the identical CDR3. The V gene is TRBV19, the J gene TRBJ1-5; maybe TRBD1 (6 bases). The germline CDR1 and CDR2 sequences are LNHDA and SQIVND (reference sequence). Trimming took 3 bases from V and 4 from J, leaving 10 bases between them. The length of the CDR3 is 14 residues. CDR3 in amino acids: CASSIRDTNQPQHF. As DNA, the CDR3 is TGTGCCAGTAGTATTAGGGACACAAATCAGCCCCAGCATTTT.

This chain links TRBV7-9 with TRBJ1-2; D gene unclear. Germline V gives CDR1 SEHNR, CDR2 FQNEAQ (reference sequence). Trimming removed 1 base from V and 3 bases from J, with 12 bases in between. The CDR3 is 15 amino acids. The CDR3 DNA reads TGTGCCAGCAGCTTAGGAGGGCGCGAGTACTATGGCTACACCTTC. It codes for CASSLGGREYYGYTF.

The genes are TRBV2 and TRBJ1-3; TRBD1 agrees at 9 bases. The CDR3 covers 15 residues. Germline V lookup: CDR1 SNHLY, CDR2 FYNNEI. Trimming removed 6 bases from V and 2 bases from J; junction bases left unmatched: 5. CDR3 in amino acids: CASRAGTGTGNTIYF. CDR3 in DNA: TGTGCCAGCAGAGCCGGGACAGGGACTGGAAACACCATATATTTT.

The genes are TRBV29-1 and TRBJ1-2; D unclear. V was pared by 1 base and J by 0 bases, with 3 bases between. The CDR3 runs 12 residues. Germline V gene sequence: CDR1 SQVTM, CDR2 ANQGSEA. Here the CDR3 DNA reads TGCAGCGTTGAAGCTTCTAACTATGGCTACACCTTC. Translating it yields CSVEASNYGYTF. The entire variable domain, with the rest obtained from reference TRBV29-1 and TRBJ1-2, is as follows: SAVISQKPSRDICQRGTSLTIQCQVDSQVTMMFWYRQQPGQSLTLIATANQGSEATYESGFVIDKFPISRPNLTFSTLTVSNMSPEDSSIYLCSVEASNYGYTFGSGTRLTVV.

The rearrangement uses TRBV4-2 and TRBJ2-1, with 8 bases fitting TRBD2. The CDR3 spans 16 residues. V lost 0 bases to trimming and J lost 10 bases; unmatched junction nucleotides: 11. Germline V gene data show CDR1 as LGHNA and CDR2 as YNFKEQ. The CDR3 bases are TGTGCCAGCAGCCAAGAAATTACTAGCGGCCGTTCGGAGCAGTTCTTC. Protein sequence: CASSQEITSGRSEQFF.